Sequencing of this T cell receptor beta chain was carried out in a study of T cell responses to AZD1222 COVID-19 vaccine. The repertoire was sequenced with immunoSEQ multiplex PCR; TCRdb's copy has only in-frame clones and lacks some. The sample includes under 200,000 clones, almost 95% of them seen just once. Trimming took 10 bases from V and 4 from J; bases not matched to a gene: 17. The length of the CDR3 is 16 residues. From germline, CDR1 is MNHEY and CDR2 SMNVEV (reference sequence). The chain links TRBV27 to TRBJ2-3; 7 bases map to TRBD2. The sequence was collected from an adult in good health. This specimen consisted of peripheral blood, obtained on day 0 of AZD1222 vaccination. CDR3 in DNA: TGTGCCACCCGGGGGGAAGACTGGGGGAGCGCAGATACGCAGTATTTT. This sequence encodes CATRGEDWGSADTQYF.